This TCR beta chain was documented in a study of T cells expressing NK-cell markers. General study results and limits: Of the CD8+ T cell pool in about 6 donors, about 1.0-7.5% was accounted for by dominant NKG2C+ clonotypes.

This CDR3 has 19 amino acids. Germline-derived CDR1 and CDR2 are KGHSH and LQKENI. TCRdb processed the 5' RACE reads again and assigns one entry to each CDR3 protein, with no DNA. This sample contains a few hundred thousand distinct CDR3 sequences. Note on this clonotype: Its antigen is as yet unknown.

This TCR was recovered from a man aged 18 to 29 in good health. Specimen: blood T cells: a sorted CD56 or NKG2C T cell subset, CD4+ or CD8+ T cells, or bulk PBMC T cells (not recorded which). V and J are TRBV18 and TRBJ2-4; TCRdb's D call, TRBD1, is unchecked because there is no DNA. This CDR3 is CASSPPGTGAGAAKNIQYF.